This TCR beta chain comes out of a study of T cell changes during pregnancy in multiple sclerosis. Only in-frame clones appear in the TCRdb table, and some are missing; sequencing was by immunoSEQ multiplex PCR. The sample yields about 75,000 clones, around 94% seen once. The CDR3 is made up of 17 amino acids. Losses at the gene ends were 1 base for V and 3 bases for J; bases not matched to a gene: 11. Germline V gene data show CDR1 as SGHTA and CDR2 as FQGNSA. The sequence was obtained from a female donor with multiple sclerosis, enrolled in a pregnancy study. The sample in question was CD4+ T cells from peripheral blood mononuclear cells, obtained after pregnancy. J is TRBJ2-7 and V is TRBV7-2; the match to TRBD1 covers 8 bases. For the CDR3, the DNA is TGTGCCAGCAGCTTAGAACCCAGGGGGCGCCGATACTACGAGCAGTACTTC. Encoded protein: CASSLEPRGRRYYEQYF.